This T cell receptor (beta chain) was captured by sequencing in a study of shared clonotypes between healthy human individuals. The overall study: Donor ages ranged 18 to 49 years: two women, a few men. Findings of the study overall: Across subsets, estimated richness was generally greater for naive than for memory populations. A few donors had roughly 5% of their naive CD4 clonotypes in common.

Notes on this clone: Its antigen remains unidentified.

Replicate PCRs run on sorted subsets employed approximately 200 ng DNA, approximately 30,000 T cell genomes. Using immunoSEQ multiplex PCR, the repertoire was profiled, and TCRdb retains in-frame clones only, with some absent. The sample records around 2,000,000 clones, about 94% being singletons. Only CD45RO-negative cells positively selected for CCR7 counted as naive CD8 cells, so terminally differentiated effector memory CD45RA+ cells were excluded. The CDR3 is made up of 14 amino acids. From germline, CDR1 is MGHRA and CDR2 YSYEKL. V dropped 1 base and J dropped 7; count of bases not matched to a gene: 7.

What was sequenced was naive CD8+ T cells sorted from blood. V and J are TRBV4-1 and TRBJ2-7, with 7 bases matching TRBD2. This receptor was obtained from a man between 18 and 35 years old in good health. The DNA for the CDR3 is TGCGCCAGCAGCCAAGCTAGCGGAGGGTGGGAGCAGTACTTC. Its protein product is CASSQASGGWEQYF.